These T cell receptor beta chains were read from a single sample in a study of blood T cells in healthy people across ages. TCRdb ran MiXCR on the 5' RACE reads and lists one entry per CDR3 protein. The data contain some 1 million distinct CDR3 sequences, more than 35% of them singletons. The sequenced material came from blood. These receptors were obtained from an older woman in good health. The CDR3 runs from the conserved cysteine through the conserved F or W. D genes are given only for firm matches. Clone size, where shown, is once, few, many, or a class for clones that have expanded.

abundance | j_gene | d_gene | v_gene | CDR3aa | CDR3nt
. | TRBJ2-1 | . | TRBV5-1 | CASSREMSSYNEQFF | TGCGCCAGCTCACGGGAGATGAGCTCCTACAATGAGCAGTTCTTC
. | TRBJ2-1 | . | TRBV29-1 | CSVVSSPNEQVF | TGCAGCGTTGTATCCTCACCGAATGAGCAGGTCTTC
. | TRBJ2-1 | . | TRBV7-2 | CASSAPGMRYNEQFF | TGTGCCAGCAGCGCGCCCGGGATGCGGTACAATGAGCAGTTCTTC
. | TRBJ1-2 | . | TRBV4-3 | CASSQDTGFRYGYTF | TGCGCCAGCAGCCAAGATACGGGGTTTCGATATGGCTACACCTTC
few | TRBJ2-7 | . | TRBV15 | CATSRGVLPYEQYF | TGTGCCACCAGCAGAGGAGTGCTGCCCTACGAGCAGTACTTC
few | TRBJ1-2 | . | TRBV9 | CASSARGGGYTF | TGTGCCAGCAGCGCGAGGGGGGGTGGCTACACCTTC
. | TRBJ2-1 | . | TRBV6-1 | CASVGGLTYNEQFF | TGTGCCAGCGTTGGGGGGCTGACCTACAATGAGCAGTTCTTC
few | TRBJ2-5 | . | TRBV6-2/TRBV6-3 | CASSYPGPQETQYF | TGTGCCAGCAGTTACCCAGGGCCCCAAGAGACCCAGTACTTC
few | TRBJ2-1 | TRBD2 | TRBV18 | CASSPILAGASYNEQFF | TGTGCCAGCTCACCTATACTAGCGGGAGCATCCTACAATGAGCAGTTCTTC
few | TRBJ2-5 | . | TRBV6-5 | CASRAVVGYNEQYF | TGTGCCAGCAGGGCGGTGGTAGGGTACAATGAGCAGTACTTC
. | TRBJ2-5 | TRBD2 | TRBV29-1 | CSAHKAGSYEWYF | TGCAGCGCCCACAAAGCGGGATCTTACGAGTGGTACTTC
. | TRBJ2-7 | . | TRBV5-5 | CASMGLEGNYEQYF | TGTGCCAGCATGGGGCTAGAGGGGAATTACGAGCAGTACTTC
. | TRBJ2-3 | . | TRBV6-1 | CASSRSAGKEDTQYF | TGTGCCAGCTCTCGTTCGGCGGGAAAAGAAGATACGCAGTATTTT
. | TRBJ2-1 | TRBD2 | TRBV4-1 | CASSPTPSGRAYEQFF | TGCGCCAGCAGCCCCACCCCTAGCGGGAGGGCCTATGAGCAGTTCTTC
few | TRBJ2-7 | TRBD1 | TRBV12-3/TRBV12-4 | CASSLRLGQGSYEQYF | TGTGCCAGCAGTTTAAGGCTCGGACAGGGTTCCTACGAGCAGTACTTC
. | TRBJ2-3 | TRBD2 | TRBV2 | CASTGGTSRFTDTQYF | TGTGCCAGCACCGGGGGGACTAGCAGGTTCACAGATACGCAGTATTTT
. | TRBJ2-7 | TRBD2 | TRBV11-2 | CASSLGAGAGSYEQYF | TGTGCCAGCAGCTTAGGAGCGGGAGCAGGGTCCTACGAGCAGTACTTC
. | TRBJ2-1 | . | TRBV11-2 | CASTDRSKEQFF | TGTGCCAGCACCGACCGGTCGAAGGAGCAGTTCTTC
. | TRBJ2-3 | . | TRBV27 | CASTTATHTDTQYF | TGTGCCAGCACGACAGCAACACACACAGATACGCAGTATTTT
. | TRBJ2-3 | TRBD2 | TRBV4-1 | CASSLRRGGNEDTQYF | TGCGCCAGCAGCCTGCGACGGGGGGGGAATGAAGATACGCAGTATTTT
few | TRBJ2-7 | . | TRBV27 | CASSTHPSSYEQYF | TGTGCCAGCTCAACCCATCCCAGCTCCTACGAGCAGTACTTC
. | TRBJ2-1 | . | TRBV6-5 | CASSPRWDEQFF | TGTGCCAGCAGCCCTAGGTGGGATGAGCAGTTCTTC
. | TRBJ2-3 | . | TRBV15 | CATSPGRDTYTDTQYF | TGTGCCACCAGCCCGGGCCGGGACACGTACACAGATACGCAGTATTTT
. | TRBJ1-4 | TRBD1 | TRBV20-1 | CSARQGALLATNEKLFF | TGCAGTGCTAGACAGGGGGCCCTTCTAGCAACTAATGAAAAACTGTTTTTT
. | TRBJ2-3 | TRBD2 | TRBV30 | CAWSGPVGGTVDTQYF | TGTGCCTGGAGTGGCCCGGTGGGGGGGACTGTAGATACGCAGTATTTT
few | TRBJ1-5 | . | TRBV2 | CASRRSGNQPQHF | TGTGCCAGCAGGAGGAGTGGGAATCAGCCCCAGCATTTT
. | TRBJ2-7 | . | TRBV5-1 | CASSLEGQGSIDEQYF | TGCGCCAGCAGCTTGGAGGGGCAGGGGTCAATCGACGAGCAGTACTTC
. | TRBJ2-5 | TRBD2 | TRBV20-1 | CSANPLAESETQYF | TGCAGTGCTAACCCACTAGCGGAGTCCGAGACCCAGTACTTC
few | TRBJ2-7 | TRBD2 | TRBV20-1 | CSAGLAGVHYEQYF | TGCAGTGCTGGTCTAGCGGGAGTTCATTACGAGCAGTACTTC
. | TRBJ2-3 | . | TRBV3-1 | CASSQGYPTDTQYF | TGTGCCAGCAGCCAAGGCTACCCCACAGATACGCAGTATTTT
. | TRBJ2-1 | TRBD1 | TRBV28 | CASSTPLGQSYNEQFF | TGTGCCAGCAGTACCCCGTTGGGACAGAGCTACAATGAGCAGTTCTTC
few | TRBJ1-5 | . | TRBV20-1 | CSARDSEGGSNQPQHF | TGCAGTGCTAGAGATTCGGAGGGGGGAAGTAATCAGCCCCAGCATTTT
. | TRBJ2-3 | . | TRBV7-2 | CASSPPTTTAQYF | TGTGCCAGCAGCCCGCCAACGACAACTGCGCAGTATTTT
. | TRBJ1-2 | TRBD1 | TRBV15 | CATRDRAVEGYTF | TGTGCCACCAGAGACAGGGCGGTGGAAGGCTACACCTTC
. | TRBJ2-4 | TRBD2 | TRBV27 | CASSLSGRLAGSLVKNIQYF | TGTGCCAGCAGTTTATCGGGCAGACTAGCGGGGTCCCTGGTCAAAAACATTCAGTACTTC
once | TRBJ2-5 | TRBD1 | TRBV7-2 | CASSLESGQAAYGQYF | TGTGCCAGCAGCTTGGAGTCGGGACAGGCCGCCTACGGGCAGTACTTC
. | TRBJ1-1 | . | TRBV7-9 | CASSLAYPGPQGTEAFF | TGTGCCAGCAGCTTAGCCTATCCGGGCCCCCAGGGGACTGAAGCTTTCTTT
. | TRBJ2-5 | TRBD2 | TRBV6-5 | CASSYLGLAVYNEQYF | TGTGCCAGCAGTTACTTGGGCCTAGCGGTCTACAATGAGCAGTACTTC
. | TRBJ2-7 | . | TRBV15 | CATSREAGASYEQYF | TGTGCCACCAGCAGAGAGGCGGGGGCCTCCTACGAGCAGTACTTC
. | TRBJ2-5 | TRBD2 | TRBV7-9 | CASSAGLAVEETQYF | TGTGCCAGCAGCGCCGGACTAGCGGTAGAAGAGACCCAGTACTTC
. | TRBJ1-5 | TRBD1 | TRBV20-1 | CSATGPGQGNNQPQHF | TGCAGTGCCACCGGACCGGGACAGGGGAACAATCAGCCCCAGCATTTT
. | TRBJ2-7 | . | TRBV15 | CATSYDVALYEQYF | TGTGCCACCAGCTACGACGTAGCCCTCTACGAGCAGTACTTC
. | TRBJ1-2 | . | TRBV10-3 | CAISETGTIYGNTF | TGTGCCATCAGTGAGACCGGGACAATCTATGGCAACACCTTC
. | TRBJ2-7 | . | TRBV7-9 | CASSLQGRTSYEQYF | TGTGCCAGCAGCTTACAGGGGAGGACCTCCTACGAGCAGTACTTC